This T cell receptor beta chain was profiled in a study of a mutant IDH1 vaccine in newly diagnosed glioma. In the study overall: Vaccination followed radiotherapy alone by 4-6 weeks, or accompanied temozolomide cycles.

As to time point: week 11, during vaccination. In every dose of vaccine, 300 ug of mutant IDH1 20-mer peptide was given alongside topical imiquimod. Sequencing was performed with immunoSEQ multiplex PCR; in TCRdb, only in-frame clones are kept and a portion is missing. The sample comprises roughly 70,000 clones, roughly 83% of which are singletons, and approximately 9.1% rests with the top ten. With regard to this clone: Antigen: not known. The sample holds other DNA sequences that translate to the same CDR3.

Trimming shortened V by 3 bases and J by 7 bases, and 21 bases separated the two germline ends. The germline V gene encodes CDR1 GTSNPN and CDR2 SVGIG (reference sequence). This CDR3 is built from 16 residues. This sequence joins TRBV30 and TRBJ1-4, with D perhaps TRBD1 (6 bases). The sequence was obtained from a woman aged 50 to 60 with glioma. The sample consisted of PBMCs, taken from a glioma patient whose treatment included an IDH1 peptide vaccine. The CDR3 DNA sequence: TGTGCCTGGAGCCTACAAAGGAAGGGGGGGAGTGAAAAACTGTTTTTT. Protein sequence: CAWSLQRKGGSEKLFF.